The entry below describes one T cell receptor (beta chain). As yet, its antigen is unknown. Germline V gene sequence: CDR1 MNHEY, CDR2 SMNVEV (reference sequence). Trimming removed 5 bases at V and 8 bases at J, with 15 bases between. The CDR3 totals 14 residues. This sample was included in a study of cytomegalovirus exposure and HLA in healthy donors. Study in general: A preliminary data release comprised tens of millions of unique TCRs obtained from HLA-typed donors.

PCR was performed using 60 Vbeta and 13 Jbeta primers. TCRdb's copy holds only in-frame clones and misses some; the assay was immunoSEQ multiplex PCR. The data hold more than 100,000 clones, with more than 60% observed a single time. Whole-study findings and limits: Immune exposure data for these donors was limited to CMV serostatus. For most subjects, TCR beta sequences were reported to predict HLA-A and HLA-B alleles with accuracy.

This chain connects TRBV27 to TRBJ1-4; a possible D gene is TRBD1 (5 bases). Sequenced material: PBMCs. The sequence came from a woman aged 40 to 50 in good health and CMV-seropositive. The CDR3 DNA reads TGTGCCAGCAGTCAAAACTCAAGGGGAGAAAAACTGTTTTTT. Translating it yields CASSQNSRGEKLFF.